A single sample gave rise to the 5 T cell receptor beta chains below, sequenced in a study of cytomegalovirus exposure and HLA in healthy donors. Researchers ran the PCR with 60 Vbeta and 13 Jbeta primers. Only in-frame clones appear in the TCRdb table, and some are missing; sequencing was by immunoSEQ multiplex PCR. The top ten hold approximately 1% of the sample, which has approximately 240,000 clones, about 89% seen once. The source material was PBMCs. These receptors all come from a young woman in good health and CMV-seronegative.

CDR3 in amino acids: CASSPGRGDTQYF. CDR3 sequence (DNA): TGTGCCAGCTCACCAGGGCGGGGCGATACGCAGTATTTT. The chain carries TRBV18 and TRBJ2-3, with a possible D match to TRBD2 (6 bases). Germline CDR1 reads KGHSH; CDR2 reads LQKENI. Trimming took off 2 bases at V and 6 bases at J, with 9 bases between the two ends. The CDR3 runs to 13 residues.

V is TRBV6-5 and J is TRBJ2-7; maybe TRBD2 (6 bases). The CDR3 extends over 15 amino acids. Germline V CDR1 and CDR2: MNHEY, SVGAGI. V dropped 6 bases and J dropped 3 bases, with 18 bases sitting between them. The CDR3 DNA reads TGTGCCAGCAGCCCCTACCCGGGCGGGAACTACGAGCAGTACTTC. This encodes CASSPYPGGNYEQYF.

The chain has TRBV12-2 and TRBJ2-1; the table's D call, TRBD2, has no DNA check behind it. TRBV12-2 counts as a pseudogene. This CDR3 spans 19 amino acids. CDR3 sequence reads: CASRLAPSGRELGYNEQFF. CDR3 coding DNA: TGTGCAAGTCGCTTAGCCCCTAGCGGGAGAGAACTAGGCTACAATGAGCAGTTCTTC.

The chain recombines TRBV7-9 with TRBJ2-3; 16 bases are shared with TRBD2. The CDR3 covers 16 residues. Germline CDR1 and CDR2: SEHNR and FQNEAQ (reference sequence). V was clipped by 5 bases and J by 4 bases; unmatched bases: 3. This CDR3 is CASSMGLAGGADTQYF. The CDR3 bases are TGTGCCAGCAGCATGGGACTAGCGGGGGGGGCAGATACGCAGTATTTT.

V is TRBV2 and J is TRBJ2-3; unclear D gene. V was pared by 4 bases and J by 5 bases, with 4 bases between. This CDR3 has 11 amino acids. Germline CDR1 reads SNHLY; CDR2 reads FYNNEI. CDR3 nucleotides: TGTGCCAGCAGTGGAGAAGATACGCAGTATTTT. This translates into CASSGEDTQYF.